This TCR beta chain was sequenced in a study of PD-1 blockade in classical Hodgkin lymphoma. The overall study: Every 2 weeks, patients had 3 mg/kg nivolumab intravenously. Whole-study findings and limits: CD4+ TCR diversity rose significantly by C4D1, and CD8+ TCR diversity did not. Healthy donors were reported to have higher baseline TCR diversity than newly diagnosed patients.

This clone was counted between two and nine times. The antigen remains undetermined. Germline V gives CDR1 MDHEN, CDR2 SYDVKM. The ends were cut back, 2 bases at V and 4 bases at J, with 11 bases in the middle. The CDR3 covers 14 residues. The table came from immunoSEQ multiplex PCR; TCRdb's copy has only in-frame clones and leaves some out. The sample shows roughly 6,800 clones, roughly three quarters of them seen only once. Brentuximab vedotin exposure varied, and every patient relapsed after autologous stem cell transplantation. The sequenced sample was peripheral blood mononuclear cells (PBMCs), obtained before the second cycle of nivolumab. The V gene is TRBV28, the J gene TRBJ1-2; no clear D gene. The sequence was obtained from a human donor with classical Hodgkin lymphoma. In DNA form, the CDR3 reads TGTGCCAGCAGTTTAAAGTCGCGGGGCTATGGCTACACCTTC. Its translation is CASSLKSRGYGYTF.